This TCR beta chain was sequenced during a study of blood T cell repertoires in COVID-19. At the level of the study: The United States, Italy and Spain provided the acute and convalescent COVID-19 samples.

Sequenced by immunoSEQ multiplex PCR; TCRdb stores in-frame clones only, minus some. The data hold over 150,000 clones, with just under 90% observed a single time. V trimming: 7 bases; J trimming: 10 bases; junction bases outside the gene matches: 14. CDR1 is SGHTA and CDR2 is FQGNSA in the germline V gene. This CDR3 region has 16 residues. Followed over time, Seattle patients had been enrolled while infection was active. Sequencing was carried out using peripheral blood. This sequence was found in a woman aged 70 to 79 with COVID-19, enrolled during active disease. The chain combines TRBV7-2 with TRBJ2-1; 12 nucleotides match TRBD2. This chain's CDR3 is CASTLAGGRASYEQFF. Written as DNA, the CDR3 is TGTGCCAGCACCCTAGCGGGGGGGAGGGCATCATACGAGCAGTTCTTC.